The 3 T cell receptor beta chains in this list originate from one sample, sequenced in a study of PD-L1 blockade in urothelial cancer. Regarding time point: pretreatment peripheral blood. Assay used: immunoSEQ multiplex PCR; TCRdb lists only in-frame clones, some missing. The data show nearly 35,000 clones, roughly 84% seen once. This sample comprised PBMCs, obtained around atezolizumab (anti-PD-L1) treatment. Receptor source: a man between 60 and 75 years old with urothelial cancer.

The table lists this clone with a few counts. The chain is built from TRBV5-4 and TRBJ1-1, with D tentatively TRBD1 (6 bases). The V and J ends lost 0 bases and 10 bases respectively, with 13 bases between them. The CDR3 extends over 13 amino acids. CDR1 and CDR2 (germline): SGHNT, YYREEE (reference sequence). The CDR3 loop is CASSLEDSMVAFF. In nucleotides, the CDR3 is TGTGCCAGCAGCTTGGAGGACAGCATGGTAGCTTTCTTT.

This CDR3 reads CASSVYRDRVHEQYF. The CDR3 DNA is TGTGCCAGCAGTGTCTACCGGGACAGGGTTCACGAGCAGTACTTC. The chain carries TRBV2 and TRBJ2-7; 9 bases are a match to TRBD1. Germline loops: CDR1 SNHLY, CDR2 FYNNEI. Losses at the gene ends were 4 bases for V and 5 bases for J; bases not matched to a gene: 9. This CDR3 contains 15 residues.

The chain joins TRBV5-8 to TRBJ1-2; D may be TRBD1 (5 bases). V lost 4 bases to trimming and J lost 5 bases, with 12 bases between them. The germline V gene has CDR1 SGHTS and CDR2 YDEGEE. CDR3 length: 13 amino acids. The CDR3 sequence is CASSRRGVYGYTF. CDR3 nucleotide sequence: TGTGCCAGCAGCCGCCGGGGGGTATATGGCTACACCTTC.